The 2 T cell receptor beta chains below come from one sample, sequenced in a study of T cell clonality in common variable immunodeficiency. Which antigens these TCRs recognize remains unknown. Points from the study as a whole: Reportedly, TCR beta sequences from common variable immunodeficiency showed fewer deletions and N-nucleotide insertions.

Generated by immunoSEQ multiplex PCR, the TCRdb table keeps only in-frame clones and is missing some. This repertoire holds about 34,000 clones, and none appear only once. Sequenced material: peripheral blood mononuclear cells. The receptor source for this set is a human donor with common variable immunodeficiency.

This clone was recorded at least ten times. The read terminates 3 residues before the CDR3 end, so the remaining end is supplied by the germline J gene. J is TRBJ2-7 and V is TRBV28; 9 bases fit TRBD2. CDR3 length: 12 residues. Germline loops: CDR1 MDHEN, CDR2 SYDVKM. The ends lost 8 bases at V and 2 bases at J; junction bases unmatched: 1. The sequenced part of the CDR3 DNA is TGTGCCAGCGCGGGAGGGCCCTACGAG. This translates into CASAGGPYE. The full-length CDR3 reads as CASAGGPYEQYF.

This clone was counted only a few times. The CDR3 is cut off 3 residues early in the read; its end comes from the germline J gene. The V gene is TRBV30, the J gene TRBJ1-2; 9 bases fit TRBD1. The germline CDR1 and CDR2 sequences are GTSNPN and SVGIG (reference sequence). The CDR3 extends over 13 amino acids. CDR3 bases read: TGTGCCTGGAGTCAAGGGACAGGGTTAGGC. This encodes CAWSQGTGLG. The CDR3, in full, reads CAWSQGTGLGYTF.